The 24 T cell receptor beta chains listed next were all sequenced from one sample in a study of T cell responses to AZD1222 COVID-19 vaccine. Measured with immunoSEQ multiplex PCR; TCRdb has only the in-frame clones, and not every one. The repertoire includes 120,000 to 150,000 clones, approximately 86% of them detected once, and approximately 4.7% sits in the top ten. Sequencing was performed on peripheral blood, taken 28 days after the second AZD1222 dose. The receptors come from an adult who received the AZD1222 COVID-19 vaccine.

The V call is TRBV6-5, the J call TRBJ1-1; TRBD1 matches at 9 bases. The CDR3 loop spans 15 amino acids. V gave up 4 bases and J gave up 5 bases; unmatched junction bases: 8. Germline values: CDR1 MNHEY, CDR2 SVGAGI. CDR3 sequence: CASSSPGQGITEAFF. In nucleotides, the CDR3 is TGTGCCAGCAGTTCCCCCGGACAGGGGATTACTGAAGCTTTCTTT.

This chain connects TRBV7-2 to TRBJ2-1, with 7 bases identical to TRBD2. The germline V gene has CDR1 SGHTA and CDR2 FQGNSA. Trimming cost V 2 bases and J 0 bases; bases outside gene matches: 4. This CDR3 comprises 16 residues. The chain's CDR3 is CASSLTSASSYNEQFF. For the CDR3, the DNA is TGTGCCAGCAGCTTAACTAGCGCTAGCTCCTACAATGAGCAGTTCTTC.

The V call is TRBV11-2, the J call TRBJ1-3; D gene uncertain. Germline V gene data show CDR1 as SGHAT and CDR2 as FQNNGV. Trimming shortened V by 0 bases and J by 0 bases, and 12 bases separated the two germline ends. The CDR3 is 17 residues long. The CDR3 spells CASSLDGGWYSGNTIYF. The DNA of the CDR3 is TGTGCCAGCAGCTTAGATGGAGGGTGGTACTCTGGAAACACCATATATTTT.

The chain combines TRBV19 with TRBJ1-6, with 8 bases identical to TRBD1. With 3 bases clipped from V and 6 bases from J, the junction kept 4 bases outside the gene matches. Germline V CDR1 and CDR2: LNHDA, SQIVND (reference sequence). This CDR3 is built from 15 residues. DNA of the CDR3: TGTGCCAGTAGTATCGGAGACAGGGGTAATTCACCCCTCCACTTT. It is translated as CASSIGDRGNSPLHF.

CDR3 loop: CASRTGGYEQYF. Here the CDR3 DNA reads TGTGCCAGCAGGACAGGGGGCTACGAGCAGTACTTC. The V and J genes are TRBV6-5 and TRBJ2-7; 9 bases line up with TRBD1. CDR1 MNHEY and CDR2 SVGAGI come from the germline V gene. This CDR3 is built from 12 residues. V was pared by 6 bases and J by 3 bases, with 0 bases of the junction left unmatched.

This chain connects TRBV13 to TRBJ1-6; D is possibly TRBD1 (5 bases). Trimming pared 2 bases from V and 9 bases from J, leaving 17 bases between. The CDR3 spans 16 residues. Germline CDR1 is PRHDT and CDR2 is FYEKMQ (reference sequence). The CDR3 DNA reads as TGTGCCAGCAGCTTAAGAACCGGGACCGGAGGTTCACCCCTCCACTTT. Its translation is CASSLRTGTGGSPLHF.

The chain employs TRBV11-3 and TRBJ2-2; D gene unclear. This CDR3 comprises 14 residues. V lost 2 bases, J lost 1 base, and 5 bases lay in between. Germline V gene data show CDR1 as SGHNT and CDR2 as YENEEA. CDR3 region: CASSLTRNTGELFF. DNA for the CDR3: TGTGCCAGCAGCTTAACCAGGAACACCGGGGAGCTGTTTTTT.

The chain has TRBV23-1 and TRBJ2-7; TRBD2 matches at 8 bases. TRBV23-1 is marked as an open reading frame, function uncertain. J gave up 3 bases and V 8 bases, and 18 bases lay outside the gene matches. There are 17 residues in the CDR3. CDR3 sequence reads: CASLKGPYHGGGYEQYF. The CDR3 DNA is TGCGCCAGCCTTAAGGGCCCCTACCACGGGGGGGGCTACGAGCAGTACTTC.

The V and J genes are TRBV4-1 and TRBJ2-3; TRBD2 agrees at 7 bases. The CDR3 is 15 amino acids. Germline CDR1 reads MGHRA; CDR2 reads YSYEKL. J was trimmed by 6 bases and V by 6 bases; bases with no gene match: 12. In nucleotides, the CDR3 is TGCGCCAGCAGGCTGACTAGCAGAAGTCCTGATACGCAGTATTTT. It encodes CASRLTSRSPDTQYF.

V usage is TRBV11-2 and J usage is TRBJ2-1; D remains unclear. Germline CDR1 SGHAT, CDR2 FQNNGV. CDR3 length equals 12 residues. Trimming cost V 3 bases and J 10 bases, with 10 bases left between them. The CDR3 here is CASSFRKVEQFF. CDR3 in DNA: TGTGCCAGCAGCTTCAGGAAAGTCGAGCAGTTCTTC.

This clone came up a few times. The CDR3 region is CSVGVGLLAYEQYF. The DNA of the CDR3 is TGCAGCGTTGGGGTAGGGCTCTTGGCGTACGAGCAGTACTTC. The chain combines TRBV29-1 with TRBJ2-7; no reliable D call. Germline CDR1 reads SQVTM; CDR2 reads ANQGSEA. Trimming shortened V by 4 bases and J by 4 bases, and 17 bases separated the two germline ends. This CDR3 comprises 14 residues.

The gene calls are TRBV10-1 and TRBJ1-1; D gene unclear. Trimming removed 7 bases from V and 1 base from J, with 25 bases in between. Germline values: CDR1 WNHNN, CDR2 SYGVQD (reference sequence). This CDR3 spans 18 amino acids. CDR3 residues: CASNGEPSGVWRNTEAFF. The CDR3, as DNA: TGCGCCAGCAACGGGGAGCCTTCGGGAGTTTGGAGGAACACTGAAGCTTTCTTT.

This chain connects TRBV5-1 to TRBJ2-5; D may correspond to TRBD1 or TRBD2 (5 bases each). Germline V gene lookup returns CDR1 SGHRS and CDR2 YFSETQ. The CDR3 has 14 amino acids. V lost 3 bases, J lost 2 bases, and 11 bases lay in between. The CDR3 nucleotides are TGCGCCAGCAGCTACGAGGGACCTCAAGAGACCCAGTACTTC. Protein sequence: CASSYEGPQETQYF.

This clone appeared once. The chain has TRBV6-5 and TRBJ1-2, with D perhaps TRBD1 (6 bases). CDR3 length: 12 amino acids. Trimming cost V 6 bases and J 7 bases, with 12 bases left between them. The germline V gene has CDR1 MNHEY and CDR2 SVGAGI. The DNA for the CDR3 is TGTGCCAGCAGACCCCCAGGGGCTGGCTACACCTTC. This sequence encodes CASRPPGAGYTF.

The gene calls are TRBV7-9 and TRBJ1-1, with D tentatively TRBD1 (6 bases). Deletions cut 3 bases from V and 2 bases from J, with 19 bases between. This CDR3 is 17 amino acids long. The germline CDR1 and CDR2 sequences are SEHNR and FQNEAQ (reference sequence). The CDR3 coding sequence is TGTGCCAGCAGCTTCGCCCGGGGGGCGGAAGATAACACTGAAGCTTTCTTT. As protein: CASSFARGAEDNTEAFF.

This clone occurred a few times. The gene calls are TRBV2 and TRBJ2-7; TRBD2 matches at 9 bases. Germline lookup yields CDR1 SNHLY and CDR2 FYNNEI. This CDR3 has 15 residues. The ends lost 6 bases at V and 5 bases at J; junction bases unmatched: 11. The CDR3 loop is CASSDLAGQMDEQYF. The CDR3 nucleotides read TGTGCCAGCAGCGACCTAGCGGGGCAAATGGACGAGCAGTACTTC. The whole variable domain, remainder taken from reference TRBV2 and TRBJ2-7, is EPEVTQTPSHQVTQMGQEVILRCVPISNHLYFYWYRQILGQKVEFLVSFYNNEISEKSEIFDDQFSVERPDGSNFTLKIRSTKLEDSAMYFCASSDLAGQMDEQYFGPGTRLTVT.

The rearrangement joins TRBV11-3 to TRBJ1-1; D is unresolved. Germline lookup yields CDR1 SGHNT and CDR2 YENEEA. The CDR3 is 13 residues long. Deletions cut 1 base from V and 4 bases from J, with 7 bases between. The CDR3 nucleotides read TGTGCCAGCAGCTTAGGACCCGTCACTGAAGCTTTCTTT. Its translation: CASSLGPVTEAFF.

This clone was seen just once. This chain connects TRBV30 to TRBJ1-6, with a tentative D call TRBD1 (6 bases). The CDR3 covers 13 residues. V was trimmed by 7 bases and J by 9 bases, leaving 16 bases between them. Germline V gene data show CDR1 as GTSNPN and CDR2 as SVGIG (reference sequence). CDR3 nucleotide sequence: TGTGCCTTCCCGAGGGGGGTCGGTTCACCCCTCCACTTT. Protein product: CAFPRGVGSPLHF.

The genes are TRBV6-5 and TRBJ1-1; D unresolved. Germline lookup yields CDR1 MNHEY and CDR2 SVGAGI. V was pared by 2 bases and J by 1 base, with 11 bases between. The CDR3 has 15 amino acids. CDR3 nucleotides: TGTGCCAGCAGTTACGGACGCCAGGCGAACACTGAAGCTTTCTTT. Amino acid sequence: CASSYGRQANTEAFF.

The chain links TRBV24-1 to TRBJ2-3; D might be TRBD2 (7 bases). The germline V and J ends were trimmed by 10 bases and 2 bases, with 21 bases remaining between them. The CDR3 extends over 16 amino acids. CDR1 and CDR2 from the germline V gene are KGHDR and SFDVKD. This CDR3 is CATAKGGGTTTDTQYF. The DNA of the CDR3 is TGTGCCACAGCCAAGGGCGGGGGCACAACCACAGATACGCAGTATTTT.

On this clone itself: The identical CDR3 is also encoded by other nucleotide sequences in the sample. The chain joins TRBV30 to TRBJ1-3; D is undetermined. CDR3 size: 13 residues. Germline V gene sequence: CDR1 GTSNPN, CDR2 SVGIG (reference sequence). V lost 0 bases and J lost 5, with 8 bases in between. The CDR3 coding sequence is TGTGCCTGGAGTGTTAACGGGAGAAACACCATATATTTT. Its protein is CAWSVNGRNTIYF.

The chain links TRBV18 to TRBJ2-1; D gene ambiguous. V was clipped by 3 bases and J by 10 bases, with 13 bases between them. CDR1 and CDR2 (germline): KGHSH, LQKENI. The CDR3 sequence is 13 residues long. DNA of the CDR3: TGTGCCAGCTCACCTAGAGGCCTCGGAGAGCAGTTCTTC. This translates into CASSPRGLGEQFF.

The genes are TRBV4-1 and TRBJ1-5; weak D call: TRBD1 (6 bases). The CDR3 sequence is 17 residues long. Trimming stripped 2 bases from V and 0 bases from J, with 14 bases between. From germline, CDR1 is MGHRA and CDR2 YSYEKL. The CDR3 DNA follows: TGCGCCAGCAGCCAACAGGGACACCAAAATAGCAATCAGCCCCAGCATTTT. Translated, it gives CASSQQGHQNSNQPQHF.

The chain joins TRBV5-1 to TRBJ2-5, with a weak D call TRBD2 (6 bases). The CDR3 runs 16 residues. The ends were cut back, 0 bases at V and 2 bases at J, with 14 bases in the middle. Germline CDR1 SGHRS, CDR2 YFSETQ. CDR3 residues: CASSLVPSEGQETQYF. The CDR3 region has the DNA TGCGCCAGCAGCTTGGTCCCTAGCGAAGGGCAAGAGACCCAGTACTTC.